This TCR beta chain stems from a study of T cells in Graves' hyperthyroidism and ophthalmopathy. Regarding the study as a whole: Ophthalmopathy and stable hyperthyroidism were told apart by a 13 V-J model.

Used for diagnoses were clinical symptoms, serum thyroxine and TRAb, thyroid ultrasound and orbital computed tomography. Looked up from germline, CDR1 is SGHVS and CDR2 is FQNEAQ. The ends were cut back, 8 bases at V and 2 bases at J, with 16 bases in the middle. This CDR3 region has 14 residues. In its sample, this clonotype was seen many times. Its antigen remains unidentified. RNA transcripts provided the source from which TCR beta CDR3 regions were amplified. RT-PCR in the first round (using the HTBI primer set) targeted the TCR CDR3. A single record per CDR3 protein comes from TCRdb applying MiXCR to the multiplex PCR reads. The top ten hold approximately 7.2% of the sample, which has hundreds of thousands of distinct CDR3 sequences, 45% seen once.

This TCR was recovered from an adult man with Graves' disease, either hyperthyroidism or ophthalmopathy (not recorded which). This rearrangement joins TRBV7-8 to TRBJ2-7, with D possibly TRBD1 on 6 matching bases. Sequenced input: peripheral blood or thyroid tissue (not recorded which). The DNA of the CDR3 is TGTGCCAGCCAAACAGGGTTCCCAACCTACGAGCAGTACTTC. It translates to CASQTGFPTYEQYF.